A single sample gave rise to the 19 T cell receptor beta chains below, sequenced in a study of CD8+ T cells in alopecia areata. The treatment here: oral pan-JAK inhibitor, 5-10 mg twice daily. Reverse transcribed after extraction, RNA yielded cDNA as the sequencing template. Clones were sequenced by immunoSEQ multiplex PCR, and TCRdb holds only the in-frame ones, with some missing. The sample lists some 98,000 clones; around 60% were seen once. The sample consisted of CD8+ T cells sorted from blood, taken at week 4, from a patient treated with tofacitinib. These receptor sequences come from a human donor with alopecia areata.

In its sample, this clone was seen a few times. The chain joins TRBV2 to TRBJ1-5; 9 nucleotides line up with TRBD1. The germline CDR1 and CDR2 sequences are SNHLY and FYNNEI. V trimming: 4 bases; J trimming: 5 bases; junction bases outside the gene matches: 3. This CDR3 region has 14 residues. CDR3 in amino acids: CASSVGQGYQPQHF. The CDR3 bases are TGTGCCAGCAGTGTCGGACAGGGGTATCAGCCCCAGCATTTT.

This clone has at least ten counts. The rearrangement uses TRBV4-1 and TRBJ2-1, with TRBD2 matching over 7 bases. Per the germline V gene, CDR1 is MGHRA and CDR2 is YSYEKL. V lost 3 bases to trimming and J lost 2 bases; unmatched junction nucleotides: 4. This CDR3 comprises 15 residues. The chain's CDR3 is CASSHVSGAYNEQFF. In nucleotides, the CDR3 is TGCGCCAGCAGCCACGTCAGCGGGGCCTACAATGAGCAGTTCTTC.

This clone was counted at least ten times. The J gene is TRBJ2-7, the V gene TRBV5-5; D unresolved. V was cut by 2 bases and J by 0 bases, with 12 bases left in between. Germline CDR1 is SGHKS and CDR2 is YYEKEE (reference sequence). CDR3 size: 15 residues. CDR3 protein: CASSLDPTFSYEQYF. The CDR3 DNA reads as TGTGCCAGCAGCTTAGATCCCACGTTCTCCTACGAGCAGTACTTC.

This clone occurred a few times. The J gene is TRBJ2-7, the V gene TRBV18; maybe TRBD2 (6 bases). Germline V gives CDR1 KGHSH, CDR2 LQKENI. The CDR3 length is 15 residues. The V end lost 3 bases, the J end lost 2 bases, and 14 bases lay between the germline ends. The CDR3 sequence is CASSPAAGSPYEQYF. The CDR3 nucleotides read TGTGCCAGCTCACCCGCGGCGGGGAGCCCCTACGAGCAGTACTTC. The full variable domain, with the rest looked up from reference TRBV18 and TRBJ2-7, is NAGVMQNPRHLVRRRGQEARLRCSPMKGHSHVYWYRQLPEEGLKFMVYLQKENIIDESGMPKERFSAEFPKEGPSILRIQQVVRGDSAAYFCASSPAAGSPYEQYFGPGTRLTVT.

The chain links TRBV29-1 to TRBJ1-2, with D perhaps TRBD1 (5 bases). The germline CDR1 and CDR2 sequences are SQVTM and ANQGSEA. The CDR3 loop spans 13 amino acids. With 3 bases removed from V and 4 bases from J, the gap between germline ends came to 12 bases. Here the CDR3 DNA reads TGCAGCGTTGACAGGGAAGGCGGCTATGGCTACACCTTC. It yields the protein CSVDREGGYGYTF.

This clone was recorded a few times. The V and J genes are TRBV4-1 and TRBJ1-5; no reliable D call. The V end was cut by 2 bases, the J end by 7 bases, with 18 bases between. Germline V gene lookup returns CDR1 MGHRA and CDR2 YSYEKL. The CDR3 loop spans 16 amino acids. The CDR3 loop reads CASSQYPGGVNQPQHF. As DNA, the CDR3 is TGCGCCAGCAGCCAATATCCAGGTGGGGTCAACCAGCCCCAGCATTTT.

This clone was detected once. The CDR3 loop reads CSVTGQGSPHNYGYTF. Here the CDR3 DNA reads TGCAGCGTTACGGGACAGGGGAGCCCCCATAACTATGGCTACACCTTC. The gene calls are TRBV29-1 and TRBJ1-2, with 10 bases fitting TRBD1. The V segment lost 5 bases and the J segment 1 base; nucleotides outside the gene matches: 10. Germline V gene sequence: CDR1 SQVTM, CDR2 ANQGSEA. The CDR3 is 16 amino acids. Filled out from reference TRBV29-1 and TRBJ1-2, the complete variable domain reads SAVISQKPSRDICQRGTSLTIQCQVDSQVTMMFWYRQQPGQSLTLIATANQGSEATYESGFVIDKFPISRPNLTFSTLTVSNMSPEDSSIYLCSVTGQGSPHNYGYTFGSGTRLTVV.

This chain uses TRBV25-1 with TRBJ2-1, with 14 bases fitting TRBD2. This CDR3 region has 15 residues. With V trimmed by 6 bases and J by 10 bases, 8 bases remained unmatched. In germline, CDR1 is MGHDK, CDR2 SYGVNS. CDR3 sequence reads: CASRLGTSGSDEQFF. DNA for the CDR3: TGTGCCAGCAGATTGGGGACTAGCGGGAGTGACGAGCAGTTCTTC. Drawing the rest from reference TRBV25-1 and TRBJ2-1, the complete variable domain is EADIYQTPRYLVIGTGKKITLECSQTMGHDKMYWYQQDPGMELHLIHYSYGVNSTEKGDLSSESTVSRIRTEHFPLTLESARPSHTSQYLCASRLGTSGSDEQFFGPGTRLTVL.

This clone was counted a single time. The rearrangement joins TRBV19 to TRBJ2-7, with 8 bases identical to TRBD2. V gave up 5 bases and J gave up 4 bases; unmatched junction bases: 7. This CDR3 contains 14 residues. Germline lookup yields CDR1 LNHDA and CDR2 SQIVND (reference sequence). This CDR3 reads CASSLREGLYEQYF. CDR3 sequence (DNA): TGTGCCAGTAGTCTACGGGAGGGACTATACGAGCAGTACTTC. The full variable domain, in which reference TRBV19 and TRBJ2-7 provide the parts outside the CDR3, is DGGITQSPKYLFRKEGQNVTLSCEQNLNHDAMYWYRQDPGQGLRLIYYSQIVNDFQKGDIAEGYSVSREKKESFPLTVTSAQKNPTAFYLCASSLREGLYEQYFGPGTRLTVT.

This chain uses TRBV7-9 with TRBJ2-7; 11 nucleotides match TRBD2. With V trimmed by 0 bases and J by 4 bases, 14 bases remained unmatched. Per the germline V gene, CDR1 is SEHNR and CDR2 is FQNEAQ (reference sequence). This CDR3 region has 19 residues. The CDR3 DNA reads TGTGCCAGCAGCTTAGCTCTTACTAGCGGGAGCCCCCTCAGGTACGAGCAGTACTTC. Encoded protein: CASSLALTSGSPLRYEQYF.

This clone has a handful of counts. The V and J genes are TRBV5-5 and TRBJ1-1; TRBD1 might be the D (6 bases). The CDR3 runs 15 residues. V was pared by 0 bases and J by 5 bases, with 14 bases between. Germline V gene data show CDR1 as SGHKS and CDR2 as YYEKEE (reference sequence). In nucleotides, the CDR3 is TGTGCCAGCAGCTTGGTTGGGACACTCCGAACTGAAGCTTTCTTT. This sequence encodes CASSLVGTLRTEAFF.

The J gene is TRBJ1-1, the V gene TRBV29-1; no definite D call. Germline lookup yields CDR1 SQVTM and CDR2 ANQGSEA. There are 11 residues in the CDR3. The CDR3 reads CGSGMNTEAFF. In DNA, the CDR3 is TGCGGATCTGGGATGAACACTGAAGCTTTCTTT. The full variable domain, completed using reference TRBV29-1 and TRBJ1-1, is SAVISQKPSRDICQRGTSLTIQCQVDSQVTMMFWYRQQPGQSLTLIATANQGSEATYESGFVIDKFPISRPNLTFSTLTVSNMSPEDSSIYLCGSGMNTEAFFGQGTRLTVV.

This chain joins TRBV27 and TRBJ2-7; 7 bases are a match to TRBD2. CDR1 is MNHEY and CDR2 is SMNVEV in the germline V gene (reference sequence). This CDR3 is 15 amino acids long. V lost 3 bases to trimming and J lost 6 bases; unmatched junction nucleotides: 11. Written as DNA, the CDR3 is TGTGCCAGCAGTTTCTTAACTAGCGTACCGGGCGAGCAGTACTTC. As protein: CASSFLTSVPGEQYF.

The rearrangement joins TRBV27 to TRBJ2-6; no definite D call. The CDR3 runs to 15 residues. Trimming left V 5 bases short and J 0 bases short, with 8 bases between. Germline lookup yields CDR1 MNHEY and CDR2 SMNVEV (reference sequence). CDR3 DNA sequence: TGTGCCAGCAGTGTATACAGCTCTGGGGCCAACGTCCTGACTTTC. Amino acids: CASSVYSSGANVLTF.

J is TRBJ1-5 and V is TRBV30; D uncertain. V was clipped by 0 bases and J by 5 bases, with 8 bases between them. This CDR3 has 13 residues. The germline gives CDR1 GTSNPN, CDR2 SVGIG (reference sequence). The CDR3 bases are TGTGCCTGGAGTGTGGGCTCCCATCAGCCCCAGCATTTT. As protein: CAWSVGSHQPQHF.

In DNA, the CDR3 is TGCGCCAGCAGCTACGGACAGGCGCATCCCGAAATGGCCAAAAACATTCAGTACTTC. Amino acids: CASSYGQAHPEMAKNIQYF. The V and J genes are TRBV5-1 and TRBJ2-4; 7 bases map to TRBD1. The CDR3 sequence is 19 residues long. V lost 3 bases, J lost 1 base, and 16 bases stayed unmatched. Germline CDR1 reads SGHRS; CDR2 reads YFSETQ.

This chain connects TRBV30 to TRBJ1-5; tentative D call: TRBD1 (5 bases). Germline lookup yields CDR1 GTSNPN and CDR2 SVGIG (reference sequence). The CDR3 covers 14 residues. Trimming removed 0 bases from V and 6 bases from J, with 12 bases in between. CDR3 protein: CAWSVIGAGQPQHF. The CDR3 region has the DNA TGTGCCTGGAGTGTAATCGGGGCCGGTCAGCCCCAGCATTTT.

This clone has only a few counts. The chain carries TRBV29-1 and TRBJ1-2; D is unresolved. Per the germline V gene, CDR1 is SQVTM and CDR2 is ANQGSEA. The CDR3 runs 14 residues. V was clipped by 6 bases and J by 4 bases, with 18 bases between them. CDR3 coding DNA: TGCAGCGTAGCCCCACGGGGTGGAGGCTATGGCTACACCTTC. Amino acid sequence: CSVAPRGGGYGYTF. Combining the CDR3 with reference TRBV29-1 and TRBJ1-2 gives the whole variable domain SAVISQKPSRDICQRGTSLTIQCQVDSQVTMMFWYRQQPGQSLTLIATANQGSEATYESGFVIDKFPISRPNLTFSTLTVSNMSPEDSSIYLCSVAPRGGGYGYTFGSGTRLTVV.

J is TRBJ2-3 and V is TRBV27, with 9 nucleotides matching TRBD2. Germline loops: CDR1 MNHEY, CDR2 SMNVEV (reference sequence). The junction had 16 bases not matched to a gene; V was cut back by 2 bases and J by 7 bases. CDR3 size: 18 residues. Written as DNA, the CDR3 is TGTGCCAGCAGTTTAAAGGTGCTAGTAGCGGGGGCCCCGAATACGCAGTATTTT. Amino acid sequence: CASSLKVLVAGAPNTQYF.